Below, 9 T cell receptor beta chains from the same sample are listed, as sequenced in a study of T-cell reconstitution after alpha-beta-depleted transplantation in children. Notes on the study in general: Reportedly, roughly two months post-transplant, alpha-beta T cells arose from several hundred expanded graft clones.

During its preparation, the TCRbeta library received unique molecular identifiers. TCRdb redid the calling of the PCR reads with MiXCR, one entry per CDR3 protein. The table records roughly 30,000 distinct CDR3 sequences, under 7.5% of them present only once. No antigen has been assigned to these receptors. This specimen consisted of peripheral blood, obtained 60 days after TCRalphabeta/CD19-depleted stem cell transplant. The receptors here all came from a child younger than two who had a stem cell transplant for acute myeloid leukemia, so the T cells may come from the graft donor.

In its sample, this clonotype was seen many times. The chain uses TRBV30 and TRBJ2-5, with D unresolved. The CDR3 is 13 residues long. V was clipped by 4 bases and J by 2 bases, with 11 bases between them. The germline V gene has CDR1 GTSNPN and CDR2 SVGIG (reference sequence). CDR3 nucleotides: TGTGCCTGGAATGTTCAGGTTCAAGAGACCCAGTACTTC. This codes for CAWNVQVQETQYF.

This clonotype was recorded at least ten times. The gene calls are TRBV5-5 and TRBJ2-2; 7 nucleotides agree with TRBD2. The CDR3 loop spans 16 amino acids. After removal of 4 bases from V and 5 bases from J, the junction contained 11 bases not matched to a gene. Germline assignment: CDR1 SGHKS and CDR2 YYEKEE (reference sequence). In DNA form, the CDR3 reads TGTGCCAGCAGCCACCCCCAGGGAGGGTCAACCGGGGAGCTGTTTTTT. This encodes CASSHPQGGSTGELFF.

This clonotype appeared many times. V is TRBV2 and J is TRBJ2-7; D is unresolved. CDR1 is SNHLY, CDR2 FYNNEI, per germline. CDR3 length equals 12 residues. Trimming shortened V by 4 bases and J by 7 bases, and 11 bases separated the two germline ends. The CDR3 nucleotides are TGTGCCAGCAGTGGGACGGCTACGGAGCAGTACTTC. Translated, it gives CASSGTATEQYF.

In this sample, this clonotype turned up many times. V gene TRBV28 combines with J gene TRBJ2-5, with a weak D call TRBD2 (6 bases). Trimming removed 2 bases at V and 2 bases at J, with 12 bases between. The CDR3 totals 15 residues. CDR1 and CDR2 from the germline V gene are MDHEN and SYDVKM. CDR3 region: CASSLRGTKQETQYF. The CDR3 DNA reads TGTGCCAGCAGTTTACGGGGGACGAAACAAGAGACCCAGTACTTC. Full variable domain (missing parts from reference TRBV28 and TRBJ2-5): DVKVTQSSRYLVKRTGEKVFLECVQDMDHENMFWYRQDPGLGLRLIYFSYDVKMKEKGDIPEGYSVSREKKERFSLILESASTNQTSMYLCASSLRGTKQETQYFGPGTRLLVL.

This clonotype was observed many times. V gene TRBV7-2 combines with J gene TRBJ2-5, with unresolved D. Germline CDR1 and CDR2: SGHTA and FQGNSA. This CDR3 has 14 residues. Trimming took 2 bases from V and 5 from J, leaving 12 bases between them. CDR3 loop: CASSLSRVGETQYF. In nucleotides, the CDR3 is TGTGCCAGCAGCTTAAGCCGGGTCGGGGAGACCCAGTACTTC.

Many counts were recorded for this clonotype. V and J are TRBV9 and TRBJ2-1; 9 bases match TRBD2. J gave up 7 bases and V 0 bases, and 11 bases lay outside the gene matches. The CDR3 is made up of 17 amino acids. CDR1 and CDR2 (germline): SGDLS, YYNGEE. Here the CDR3 reads CASSVAVAGAFGNEQFF. The CDR3 DNA reads as TGTGCCAGCAGCGTAGCGGTAGCGGGGGCCTTTGGAAATGAGCAGTTCTTC.

The chain uses TRBV5-1 and TRBJ2-1; 10 nucleotides agree with TRBD2. Germline CDR1 reads SGHRS; CDR2 reads YFSETQ. This CDR3 contains 15 residues. Unmatched junction bases numbered 5, after V lost 2 bases and J lost 6 bases. CDR3 loop: CASSFSSGSFNEQFF. For the CDR3, the DNA is TGCGCCAGCAGCTTTTCTAGCGGGAGCTTCAATGAGCAGTTCTTC.

This clonotype was detected many times. The rearrangement uses TRBV19 and TRBJ2-1; TRBD1 matches at 8 bases. V dropped 6 bases and J dropped 4; count of bases not matched to a gene: 8. The CDR3 loop spans 15 amino acids. Germline V gene lookup returns CDR1 LNHDA and CDR2 SQIVND (reference sequence). In DNA, the CDR3 is TGTGCCAGTAGCACCCCCCGGGACAGGTACAATGAGCAGTTCTTC. This encodes CASSTPRDRYNEQFF.

This clonotype was seen at least ten times. This CDR3 is CASSSAGHPYNEQFF. The CDR3 nucleotides read TGTGCCAGCAGCTCAGCGGGACACCCCTACAATGAGCAGTTCTTC. The chain employs TRBV7-8 and TRBJ2-1; possibly TRBD2 for D (7 bases). The CDR3 runs to 15 residues. Germline-derived CDR1 and CDR2 are SGHVS and FQNEAQ. V was pared by 4 bases and J by 2 bases, with 12 bases between.